Sequencing of this T cell receptor (beta chain) was carried out in a study of T cell changes during pregnancy in multiple sclerosis. Sequenced by immunoSEQ multiplex PCR; TCRdb stores in-frame clones only, minus some. The table has around 68,000 clones, 90% to 95% seen once; the top ten hold about 1.2%. Trimming removed 2 bases from V and 4 bases from J; junction bases left unmatched: 9. Germline lookup yields CDR1 SGHNT and CDR2 YENEEA. This CDR3 comprises 18 residues. Sample: peripheral blood, taken after pregnancy. The chain recombines TRBV11-3 with TRBJ2-3; 13 bases align to TRBD2. The sequence was collected from a female donor in good health, enrolled as a control in a pregnancy study. CDR3 DNA: TGTGCCAGCAGCTTAAGACTAGCGGGGGGCTCTCAAGCAGATACGCAGTATTTT. This codes for CASSLRLAGGSQADTQYF.